This T cell receptor beta chain was retrieved from a study of blood T cells in healthy people across ages. This CDR3 has 16 amino acids. Trimming removed 2 bases at V and 0 bases at J, with 13 bases between. Germline V gene lookup returns CDR1 MNHEY and CDR2 SMNVEV (reference sequence). Isolation per sample recovered at least 7 million PBMCs. The second PCR ran about 6 to 12 cycles with a sample-barcoded 5' primer and J-beta primers. One entry per CDR3 protein, called by TCRdb with MiXCR from the 5' RACE reads. The sample yields 450,000 to 700,000 distinct CDR3 sequences, about 25% seen once. In this sample, this clonotype turned up many times.

This chain joins TRBV27 and TRBJ1-1, with no clear D. This clonotype was sampled from a woman aged 70 to 79 in good health. Material: blood. The CDR3 loop is CASSLDQGGMNTEAFF. CDR3 sequence (DNA): TGTGCCAGCAGTTTAGACCAAGGAGGGATGAACACTGAAGCTTTCTTT.